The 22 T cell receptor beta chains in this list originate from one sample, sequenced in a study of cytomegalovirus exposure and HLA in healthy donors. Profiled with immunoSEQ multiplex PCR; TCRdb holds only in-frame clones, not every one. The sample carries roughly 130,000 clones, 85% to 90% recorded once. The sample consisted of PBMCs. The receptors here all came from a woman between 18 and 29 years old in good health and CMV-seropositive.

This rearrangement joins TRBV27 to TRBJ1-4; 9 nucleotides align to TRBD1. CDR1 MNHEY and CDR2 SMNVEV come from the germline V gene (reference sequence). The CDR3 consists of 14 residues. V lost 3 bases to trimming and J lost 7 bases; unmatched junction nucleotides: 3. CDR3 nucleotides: TGTGCCAGCAGTTTTCGGGACAGGGCTGAAAAACTGTTTTTT. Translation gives CASSFRDRAEKLFF.

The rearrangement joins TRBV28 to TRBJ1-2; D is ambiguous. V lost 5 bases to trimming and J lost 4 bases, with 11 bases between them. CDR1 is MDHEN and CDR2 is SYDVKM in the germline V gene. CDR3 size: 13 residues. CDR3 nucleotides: TGTGCCAGCAGTCCGGGAGGACGCTATGGCTACACCTTC. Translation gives CASSPGGRYGYTF.

The CDR3 loop is CASSLTENYGYTF. As DNA, the CDR3 is TGCGCCAGCAGCTTGACGGAGAACTATGGCTACACCTTC. The V gene is TRBV5-1, the J gene TRBJ1-2; D gene uncertain. CDR3 length: 13 amino acids. V lost 1 base and J lost 2, with 6 bases in between. Germline V gene sequence: CDR1 SGHRS, CDR2 YFSETQ.

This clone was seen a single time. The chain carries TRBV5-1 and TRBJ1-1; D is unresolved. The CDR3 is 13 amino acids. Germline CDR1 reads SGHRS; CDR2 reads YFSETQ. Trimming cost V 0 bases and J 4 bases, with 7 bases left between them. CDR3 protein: CASSLDPVTEAFF. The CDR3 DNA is TGCGCCAGCAGCTTGGATCCAGTCACTGAAGCTTTCTTT.

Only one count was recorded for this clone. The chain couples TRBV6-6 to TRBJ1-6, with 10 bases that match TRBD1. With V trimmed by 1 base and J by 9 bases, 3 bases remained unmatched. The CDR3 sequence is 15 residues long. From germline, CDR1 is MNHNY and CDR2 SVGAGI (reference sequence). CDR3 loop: CASSYFGTGASPLHF. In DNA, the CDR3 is TGTGCCAGCAGTTACTTTGGGACAGGGGCTTCACCCCTCCACTTT.

The CDR3 sequence is CASSPPRTGGLSGNTIYF. The CDR3 DNA reads TGTGCCAGCAGCCCCCCTAGAACAGGGGGCCTCTCTGGAAACACCATATATTTT. The genes are TRBV4-2 and TRBJ1-3, with TRBD1 matching 9 bases. J lost 0 bases, V lost 4 bases, and 10 bases had no gene match. The CDR3 length is 18 residues. From germline, CDR1 is LGHNA and CDR2 YNFKEQ.

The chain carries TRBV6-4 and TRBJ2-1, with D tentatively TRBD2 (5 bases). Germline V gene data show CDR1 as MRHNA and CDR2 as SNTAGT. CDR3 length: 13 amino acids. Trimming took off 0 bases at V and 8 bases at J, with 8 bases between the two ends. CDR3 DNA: TGTGCCAGCAGTGACTCAGGACTCTATGAGCAGTTCTTC. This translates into CASSDSGLYEQFF.

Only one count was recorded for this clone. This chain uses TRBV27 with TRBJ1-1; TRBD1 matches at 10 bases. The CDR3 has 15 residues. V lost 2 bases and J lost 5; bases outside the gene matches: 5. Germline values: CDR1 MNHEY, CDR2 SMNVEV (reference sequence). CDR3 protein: CASSLAGQGWTEAFF. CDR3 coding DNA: TGTGCCAGCAGTTTAGCGGGACAGGGGTGGACTGAAGCTTTCTTT.

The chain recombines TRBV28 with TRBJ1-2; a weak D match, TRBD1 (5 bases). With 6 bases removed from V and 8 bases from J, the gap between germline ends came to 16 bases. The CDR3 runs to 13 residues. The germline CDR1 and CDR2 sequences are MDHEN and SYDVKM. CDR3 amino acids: CASRTSGMGGYTF. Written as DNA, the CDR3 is TGTGCCAGCAGAACCTCAGGGATGGGAGGCTACACCTTC.

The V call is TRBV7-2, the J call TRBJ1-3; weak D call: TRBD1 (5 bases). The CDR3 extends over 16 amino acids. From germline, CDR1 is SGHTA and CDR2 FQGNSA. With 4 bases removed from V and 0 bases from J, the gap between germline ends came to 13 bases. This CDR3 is CASSSNTGFSGNTIYF. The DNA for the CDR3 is TGTGCCAGCAGCTCAAACACAGGCTTCTCTGGAAACACCATATATTTT.

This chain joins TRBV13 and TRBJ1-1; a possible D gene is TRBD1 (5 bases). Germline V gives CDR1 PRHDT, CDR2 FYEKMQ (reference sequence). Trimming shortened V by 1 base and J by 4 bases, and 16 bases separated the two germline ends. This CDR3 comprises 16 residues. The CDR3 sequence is CASSLDTSAGRTEAFF. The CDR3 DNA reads TGTGCCAGCAGCTTAGACACTTCAGCGGGACGCACTGAAGCTTTCTTT.

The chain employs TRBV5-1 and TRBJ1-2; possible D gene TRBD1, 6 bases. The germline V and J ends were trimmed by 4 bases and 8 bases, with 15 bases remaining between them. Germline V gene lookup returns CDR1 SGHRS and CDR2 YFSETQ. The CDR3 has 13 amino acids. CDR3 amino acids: CASSPNREGGYTF. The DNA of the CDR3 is TGCGCCAGCAGCCCAAACAGGGAGGGCGGCTACACCTTC.

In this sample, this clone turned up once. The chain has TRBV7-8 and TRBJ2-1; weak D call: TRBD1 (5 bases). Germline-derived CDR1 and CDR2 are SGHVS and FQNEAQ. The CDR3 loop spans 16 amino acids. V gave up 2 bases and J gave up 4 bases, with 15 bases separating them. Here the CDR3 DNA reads TGTGCCAGCAGCTTATCCCGAGCAGGGCATTACAATGAGCAGTTCTTC. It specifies CASSLSRAGHYNEQFF.

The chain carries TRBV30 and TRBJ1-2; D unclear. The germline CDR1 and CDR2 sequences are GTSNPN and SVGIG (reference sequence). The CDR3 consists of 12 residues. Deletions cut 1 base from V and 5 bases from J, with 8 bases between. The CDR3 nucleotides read TGTGCCTGGAGTGGCAGGCTTTATGGCTACACCTTC. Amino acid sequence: CAWSGRLYGYTF. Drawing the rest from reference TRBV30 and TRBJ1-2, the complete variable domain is SQTIHQWPATLVQPVGSPLSLECTVEGTSNPNLYWYRQAAGRGLQLLFYSVGIGQISSEVPQNLSASRPQDRQFILSSKKLLLSDSGFYLCAWSGRLYGYTFGSGTRLTVV.

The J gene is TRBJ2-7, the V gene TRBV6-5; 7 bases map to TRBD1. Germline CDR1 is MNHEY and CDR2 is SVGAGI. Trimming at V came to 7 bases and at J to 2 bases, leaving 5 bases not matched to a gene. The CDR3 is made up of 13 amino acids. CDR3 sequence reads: CASTWDRAYEQYF. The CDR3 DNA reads TGTGCCAGCACCTGGGACAGAGCCTACGAGCAGTACTTC.

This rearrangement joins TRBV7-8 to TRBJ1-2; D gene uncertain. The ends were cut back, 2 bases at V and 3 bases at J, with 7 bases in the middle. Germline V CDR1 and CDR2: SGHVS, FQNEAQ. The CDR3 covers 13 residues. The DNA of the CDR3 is TGTGCCAGCAGCTTACTGGCCGACTATGGCTACACCTTC. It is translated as CASSLLADYGYTF.

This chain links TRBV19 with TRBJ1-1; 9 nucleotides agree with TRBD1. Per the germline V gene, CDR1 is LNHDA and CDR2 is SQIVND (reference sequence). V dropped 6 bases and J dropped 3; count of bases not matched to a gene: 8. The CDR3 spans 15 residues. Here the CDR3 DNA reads TGTGCCAGTAGCGGGCCCAGGACAGGGGACACTGAAGCTTTCTTT. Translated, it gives CASSGPRTGDTEAFF.

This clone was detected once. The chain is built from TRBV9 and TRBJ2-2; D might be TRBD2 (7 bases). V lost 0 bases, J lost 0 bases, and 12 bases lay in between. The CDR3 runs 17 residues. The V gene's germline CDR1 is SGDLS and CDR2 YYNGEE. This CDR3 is CASSVGPGGTNTGELFF. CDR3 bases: TGTGCCAGCAGCGTAGGACCGGGGGGCACGAACACCGGGGAGCTGTTTTTT.

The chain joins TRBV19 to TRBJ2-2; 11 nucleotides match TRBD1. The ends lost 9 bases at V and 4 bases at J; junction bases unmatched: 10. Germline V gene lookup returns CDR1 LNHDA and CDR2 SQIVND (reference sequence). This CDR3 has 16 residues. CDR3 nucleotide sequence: TGTGCCAGCCGTTCCCGGGACAGGGGGAGCACCGGGGAGCTGTTTTTT. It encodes CASRSRDRGSTGELFF.

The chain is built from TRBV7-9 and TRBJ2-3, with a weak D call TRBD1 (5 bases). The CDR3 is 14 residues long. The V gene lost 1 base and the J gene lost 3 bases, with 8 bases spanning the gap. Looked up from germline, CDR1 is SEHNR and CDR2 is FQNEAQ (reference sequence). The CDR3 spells CASSLGGATDTQYF. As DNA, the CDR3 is TGTGCCAGCAGCTTAGGGGGCGCGACAGATACGCAGTATTTT.

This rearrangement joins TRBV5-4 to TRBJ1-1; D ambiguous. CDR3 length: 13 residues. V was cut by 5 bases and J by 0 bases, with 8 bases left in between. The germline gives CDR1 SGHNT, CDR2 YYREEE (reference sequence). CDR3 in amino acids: CASRLLVNTEAFF. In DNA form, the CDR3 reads TGTGCCAGCAGACTATTAGTGAACACTGAAGCTTTCTTT.

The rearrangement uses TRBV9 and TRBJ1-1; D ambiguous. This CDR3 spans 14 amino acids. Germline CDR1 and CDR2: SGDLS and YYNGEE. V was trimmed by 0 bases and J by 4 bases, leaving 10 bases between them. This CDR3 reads CASSVEDGGTEAFF. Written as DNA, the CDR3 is TGTGCCAGCAGCGTAGAAGACGGAGGCACTGAAGCTTTCTTT.